This TCR beta chain was profiled in a study of T cells in Graves' hyperthyroidism and ophthalmopathy. V lost 0 bases and J 2 bases, leaving 11 bases between the germline ends. CDR1 is DFQATT and CDR2 is SNEGSKA in the germline V gene (reference sequence). The CDR3 is 14 amino acids. Patients aged 18 to 65 had newly diagnosed hyperthyroidism of under 2 months' duration. The authors obtained PBMCs from around 11 ml of fresh peripheral blood. There were TCR beta CDR3 regions amplified from RNA transcripts. The HTBI primer set was used in a first-round RT-PCR of the TCR CDR3. TCRdb re-analysed the multiplex PCR reads in MiXCR, keeping a single row per CDR3 protein. The table lists approximately 870,000 distinct CDR3 sequences, around 38% of them singletons.

The genes are TRBV20-1 and TRBJ2-7; perhaps TRBD1 as D (5 bases). The material sequenced was blood. This TCR was sampled from a man between 18 and 35 years old with Graves' hyperthyroidism. CDR3 protein: CSARDAGRAYEQYF. For the CDR3, the DNA is TGCAGTGCTAGAGATGCAGGGCGAGCCTACGAGCAGTACTTC.